This record concerns one TCR beta chain sequence. The CDR3 runs 18 residues. V trimming: 0 bases; J trimming: 6 bases; junction bases outside the gene matches: 12. CDR1 is LNHNV and CDR2 is YYDKDF in the germline V gene (reference sequence). TCRdb recomputed calls from the RT-PCR reads with MiXCR, one row per CDR3 protein. This table holds about 680,000 distinct CDR3 sequences, approximately 14% found once. The source material was memory CD4+ T cells from blood. The sequence was obtained from a female donor in good health, serving as a healthy control. The chain couples TRBV15 to TRBJ2-2; 8 positions match TRBD1. CDR3 nucleotides: TGTGCCACCAGCAGAGATCGGACAGGACAGGGTAGGGCCGGGGAGCTGTTTTTT. It codes for CATSRDRTGQGRAGELFF. The full variable domain, completed using reference TRBV15 and TRBJ2-2, is DAMVIQNPRYQVTQFGKPVTLSCSQTLNHNVMYWYQQKSSQAPKLLFHYYDKDFNNEADTPDNFQSRRPNTSFCFLDIRSPGLGDTAMYLCATSRDRTGQGRAGELFFGEGSRLTVL.